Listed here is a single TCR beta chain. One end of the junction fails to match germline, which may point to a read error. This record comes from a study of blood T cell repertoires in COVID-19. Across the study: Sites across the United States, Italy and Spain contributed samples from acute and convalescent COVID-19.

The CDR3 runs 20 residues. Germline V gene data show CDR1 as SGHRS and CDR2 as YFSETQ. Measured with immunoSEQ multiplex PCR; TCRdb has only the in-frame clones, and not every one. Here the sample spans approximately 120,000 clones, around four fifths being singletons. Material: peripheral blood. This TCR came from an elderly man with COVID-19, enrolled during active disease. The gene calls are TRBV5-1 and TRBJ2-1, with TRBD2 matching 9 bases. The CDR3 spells CASSLGLGLAGGPHGPGGIF. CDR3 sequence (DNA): TGCGCCAGCAGCTTGGGACTCGGACTCGCGGGAGGGCCGCATGGCCCGGGGGGGATCTTC.